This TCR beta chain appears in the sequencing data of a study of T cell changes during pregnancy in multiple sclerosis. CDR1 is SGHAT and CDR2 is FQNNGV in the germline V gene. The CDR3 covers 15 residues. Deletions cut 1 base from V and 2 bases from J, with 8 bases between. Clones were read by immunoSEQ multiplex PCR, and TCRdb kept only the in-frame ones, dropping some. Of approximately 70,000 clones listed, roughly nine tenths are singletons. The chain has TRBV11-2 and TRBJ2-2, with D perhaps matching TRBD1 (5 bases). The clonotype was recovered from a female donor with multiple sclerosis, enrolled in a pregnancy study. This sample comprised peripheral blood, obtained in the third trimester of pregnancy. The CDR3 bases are TGTGCCAGCAGCTTAGTGGACACCAACACCGGGGAGCTGTTTTTT. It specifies CASSLVDTNTGELFF.